This TCR beta chain was sequenced during a study of cytomegalovirus exposure and HLA in healthy donors (dated by TCRdb to the late 2010s). With regard to the full study: According to an earlier analysis of a few hundred of the donors, 150 million to 200 million T cells yielded 100 million or so unique TCR beta sequences and around 300 Gb of sequence data. Every repertoire in the discovery cohort had been generated on one and the same sequencing platform. Alongside the repertoire data, information on donor age, sex, ethnicity and CMV serostatus was compiled. Around 330 gigabases of sequencing data and around 80 million unique TCR sequences made up an early release that covered roughly 670 HLA-typed donors. The study aimed to test whether signatures of past pathogen exposure could be identified by cataloging public T cell receptors. Typing coverage differed by locus: A, B, C, DRB1 and DQB1 were typed in roughly 620-630 donors, DQA1 in about 560, DPA1 in some 570, and DPB1 in about 450. In addition to the first cohort of around 670 subjects, a separate validation cohort of some 120 different subjects was used. Of the 300 to 500 genotyped donors, roughly 76% were placed in the genetic ancestry cluster associated with self-reported Caucasian donors. The study used immunosequencing to profile the T cell repertoires of approximately 640 subjects and linked those repertoires to cytomegalovirus serostatus. High-throughput TCR immunosequencing, statistical association of individual TCRs with disease status, and machine learning were combined to predict cytomegalovirus infection status. Because of strong linkage in the cohort, four or five DR-DQ haplotypes were treated as single units for association and clustering. Among approximately 370 genotyped donors of the cohort, an average of around 250,000 unique TCR beta nucleotide sequences was sequenced per donor, of which about 18% were non-productive. Both class I and class II loci were covered by HLA typing, at four-digit resolution. An earlier analysis of roughly 600 of the donors used high-throughput TCR beta sequencing to judge whether each TCR beta V gene segment behaved as functional or pseudogenic. Rather than using new phenotypic data, the later analysis identified candidate immune exposures from TCR beta sequences and from how often those sequences occurred across donors. In a later genetic analysis, genome-wide SNP genotypes for about 60% of the 666 donors were used, and that subset was treated as a discovery cohort. A later analysis re-examined previously published TCR beta repertoires from several hundred donors and added high-resolution HLA genotyping to investigate patterns of TCR occurrence. Study-wide conclusions, independent of this receptor: Because counts were too low, approximately 18 rarely observed V segments, including chromosome 9 orphons, were excluded from the earlier analysis of several hundred of the donors. A later genetic analysis reported fewer N-insertions in productive TCRs among donors in an Asian-associated ancestry cluster than the roughly 700-donor mean. Compared with equally common non-associated chains, HLA-associated TCR beta chains in a later analysis were more clonally expanded and had lower generation probabilities. In vitro tests confirmed that three of the cytomegalovirus-associated TCR beta chains recognize cytomegalovirus antigens. Some IMGT-functional V segments, including TRBV6-2 and TRBV6-3, could not be told apart with the 87-base-pair reads, so those segments were excluded. According to a later analysis, parvovirus B19, influenza, CMV and Epstein-Barr virus appeared linked to several top co-occurrence clusters. HLA typing was unavailable for some donors at each locus, so association tests used only the typed subset. Linkage disequilibrium might explain the correlated functional status among segregating V segments, but an unknown experimental factor could not be excluded. A further reported finding was that TCR beta sequences accurately predicted the HLA-A and HLA-B alleles for most subjects in the first cohort. A total of roughly 160 TCR beta chains were listed by the study as associated with cytomegalovirus. In a later analysis, over 15,000 TCR beta sequences were associated with specific HLA alleles at a false discovery rate of 0.05. A later genetic analysis associated a missense DCLRE1C variant with V-gene and J-gene trimming of TCR beta chains, and an independent cohort replicated the association. Most CMV-associated TCR beta chains appeared to be HLA-restricted in a later analysis, and the HLA associations seemed to be driven largely by CMV exposure. This cohort had only TCR beta chains sequenced, and the lack of alpha or paired-chain data limited which features could be detected. Cytomegalovirus status was reported to be diagnosed by the classifier with high specificity and sensitivity in both the original and validation cohorts. Immune exposure information for the cohort was limited to CMV serostatus. Across donors, most TCR sequences were observed very rarely, whereas some public TCRs were present in many individuals. When HLA alleles, especially DR and DQ, strongly co-occurred, TCR associations were difficult to assign to individual alleles. According to a later analysis, TCR association rates differed among HLA loci, with DRB1 alleles showing the most associated TCRs and HLA-C alleles showing the fewest. The authors suggested that the approach could potentially be extended to other disease states and immunological phenotypes. In an earlier analysis of around 600 of the donors, most TCR beta V segments were observed in productive rearrangements about 90% or about 30% of the time, broadly matching IMGT annotations. A cluster of highly shared sequence variants was judged likely to represent a technical artifact of the sequencing pipeline. Sequencing depth was assumed to be roughly uniform across donors in the presence/absence analyses, though that assumption may not hold.

A note on this clone: No cognate antigen has been identified for it. No quality values exist for individual bases; no much larger clone is one base distant.

The cohort was made up of around 720 healthy bone marrow donors. Cohort members were all nominally healthy when sampled, although unrecorded immune exposures were likely present. The donor was CMV seronegative and was included in the group of a few hundred seronegative cohort members. A peripheral blood sample was provided by each donor, and peripheral blood mononuclear cells were used for TCR beta sequencing. The Qiagen DNeasy Blood Extraction Kit was used to extract genomic DNA from the blood cell samples. Library preparation was by the immunoSEQ multiplex PCR assay. For the multiplex PCR, a mixture combining 60 forward primers for TCR Vbeta segments and 13 reverse primers for TCR Jbeta segments was used. The CDR3 region of rearranged TCR beta genes was amplified from genomic DNA by a multiplex PCR assay. On the Illumina HiSeq System, the amplified TCR beta libraries were sequenced as 87-base-pair reads. The study's processing was this. Across the 500 to 750 repertoires, a later analysis counted tens of millions of unique TCR beta chains, 8.5 million to 12 million of which were shared by at least two donors. Raw reads were error-corrected and collapsed into unique sequences by a nearest-neighbor algorithm in which closely related sequences were merged to remove PCR and sequencing errors. To assign V, D and J gene segments, CDR3 sequences were aligned to IMGT reference sequences. For a sequence to be retained, at least a six-nucleotide match to both a V gene segment and a J gene segment was required. A rearrangement counted as productive if the CDR3 had no stop codons and remained in frame with V and J, and every other rearrangement counted as non-productive. CDR3 was defined by IMGT convention, running from the second conserved V-encoded cysteine to the conserved J-encoded phenylalanine. In an earlier analysis of around 570 of the donors, sequences lacking an unambiguous match to a single V gene segment were excluded. In an earlier analysis of some 590 of the donors, a V segment was called functional when productive rearrangements were above 56.7%, and segregating when the standard deviation between donors exceeded 5%. A statistical classification framework was developed to diagnose cytomegalovirus status using the catalog of TCR beta chain sequences. A later analysis assigned V and J genes by comparing TCR nucleotide sequences with IMGT/GENE-DB human TR gene sequences. In a later analysis, CDR3 sequences and most-parsimonious VDJ recombination scenarios were assigned using the TCRdist pipeline. In a later analysis, each TCR beta chain was defined by its CDR3 amino acid sequence together with its V-gene family, and reads without a unique V-gene family were excluded. A later analysis removed 600 or so highly shared, low-generation-probability nucleotide sequences to deal with suspected cross-contamination and a sequencing artifact. In a later analysis, a clonal expansion index was calculated for each public chain from normalized within-repertoire ranks of inferred template counts. In a later analysis, generation probabilities were computed using a VDJ recombination model fitted to out-of-frame rearrangements, and the results were checked against IGoR. In a later analysis, hypergeometric tests were used to score TCR-TCR, TCR-HLA and TCR-CMV co-occurrence, with a repertoire-size bias correction applied to TCR pairs. To estimate false discovery rates, a later analysis permuted the HLA or CMV assignments 20 times. A later analysis grouped co-occurring TCRs with DBSCAN, adding TCRdist sequence similarity when clustering within HLA-allele-positive subsets. For co-occurrence clustering, repertoires with fewer than 30,000 or more than 120,000 public chains were excluded, along with a handful of repertoires with anomalous nucleotide sharing. TCRdb limited this immuneACCESS table to in-frame rearrangements with V and J called. A share of clones is missing; checked studies link under half to unresolved V genes, and the rest is unexplained. V and J calls and clone size come straight from that table; D and trimming were deduced from the DNA. This sample is represented by more than 150,000 clones; 80% of them were singletons. About 0.63% of the sample belongs to the ten largest clones.

Reading from cysteine to phenylalanine, the CDR3 counts 13 amino acids. The DNA shown is the 39-base CDR3, in frame from base 1. In the germline V gene, CDR1 corresponds to SQVTM and CDR2 to ANQGSEA. The junction carries 7 bases between V and J, which are trimmed by 1 base and 1 base respectively. Sequenced sample: PBMCs. This receptor was obtained from a boy aged 5-17 years in good health and CMV-seronegative. The chain is made from TRBV29-1 and TRBJ1-1; TRBD1 is possibly the D segment (6 matching bases). The nucleotides read TGCAGCGTTGAAGCACAGGGGAACACTGAAGCTTTCTTT. Translated, this is CSVEAQGNTEAFF. The entire variable domain, with the stretches around the CDR3 drawn from the reference TRBV29-1 and TRBJ1-1 proteins, is SAVISQKPSRDICQRGTSLTIQCQVDSQVTMMFWYRQQPGQSLTLIATANQGSEATYESGFVIDKFPISRPNLTFSTLTVSNMSPEDSSIYLCSVEAQGNTEAFFGQGTRLTVV.